This record concerns one T cell receptor (beta chain) sequence. Germline V gene sequence: CDR1 MNHNY, CDR2 SVGAGI (reference sequence). With 3 bases removed from V and 2 bases from J, the gap between germline ends came to 11 bases. The CDR3 is 15 residues long. This specimen belongs to a study of blood T cell repertoires in COVID-19. Study in general: Collection of acute and convalescent COVID-19 samples took place in the United States, Italy and Spain.

Sequencing was performed with immunoSEQ multiplex PCR; in TCRdb, only in-frame clones are kept and a portion is missing. The sample has about 120,000 clones, around 79% seen once. Sample: peripheral blood. The TCR sequence derives from a man between 65 and 85 years old with acute or convalescent COVID-19. This chain joins TRBV6-6 and TRBJ1-5; D remains unclear. CDR3 in DNA: TGTGCCAGCAGTTATTTGGGAGACGGCAATCAGCCCCAGCATTTT. Its protein product is CASSYLGDGNQPQHF.